A single sample gave rise to the 12 T cell receptor beta chains below, sequenced in a study of regulatory T cells in long-lasting Graves disease. CDR3-region Arm-PCR and iRepertoire HTBI primers produced the TCR beta libraries. MiXCR, applied by TCRdb to the multiplex PCR reads, yields one record per CDR3 protein. The data contain hundreds of thousands of distinct CDR3 sequences, 20% to 25% of them singletons. Time point described: persistent/refractory GD, antithyroid drugs over 5 years with positive TRAb. Following extraction of RNA from PBMCs, that RNA was used to make the TCR library. Sequenced here: peripheral blood mononuclear cells (PBMCs), sampled when the disease was refractory, from a patient treated with antithyroid drugs. These receptors all stem from a female donor with Graves disease.

This CDR3 is CASSRPLGGSSYEQYF. The CDR3, as DNA: TGCGCCAGCAGCCGCCCCCTGGGGGGGAGCTCCTACGAGCAGTACTTC. The V call is TRBV4-1, the J call TRBJ2-7, with 7 bases that match TRBD2. In germline, CDR1 is MGHRA, CDR2 YSYEKL. Germline trimming cut 4 bases from V and 0 bases from J; bases unmatched to any gene: 9. This CDR3 is built from 16 residues.

The chain links TRBV28 to TRBJ2-7; D uncertain. V was clipped by 5 bases and J by 12 bases, with 20 bases between them. Germline CDR1 and CDR2: MDHEN and SYDVKM. The CDR3 is made up of 13 amino acids. CDR3 sequence: CASSPQIGGAGYF. The CDR3 nucleotides read TGTGCCAGCAGTCCCCAGATCGGCGGAGCTGGGTACTTC.

The chain combines TRBV6-1 with TRBJ2-2; D is unresolved. Germline V gives CDR1 MNHNS, CDR2 SASEGT. The CDR3 loop spans 13 amino acids. Trimming cost V 2 bases and J 9 bases, with 10 bases left between them. The CDR3 sequence is CASSETSSRELFF. In DNA, the CDR3 is TGTGCCAGCAGTGAAACGAGTTCTCGGGAGCTGTTTTTT.

The table lists this clonotype with a few counts. The chain carries TRBV6-1 and TRBJ2-2, with D uncertain. This CDR3 is 14 amino acids long. V lost 3 bases and J 4 bases, leaving 9 bases between the germline ends. Looked up from germline, CDR1 is MNHNS and CDR2 is SASEGT. The CDR3 DNA follows: TGTGCCAGCAGTGACGACCCCTCCACCGGGGAGCTGTTTTTT. Translating it yields CASSDDPSTGELFF.

CDR3 protein: CASSPPRETGRAKNIQYF. CDR3 nucleotide sequence: TGTGCCAGCAGCCCCCCTCGGGAAACGGGCAGGGCAAAAAACATTCAGTACTTC. J is TRBJ2-4 and V is TRBV5-6; D may match TRBD1 or TRBD2 (5 bases each). Between the trimmed V and J ends, which lost 4 bases and 4 bases, there was a span of 24 bases. The germline V gene has CDR1 SGHDT and CDR2 YYEEEE. This CDR3 has 18 residues.

This clonotype was seen ten or more times. The V call is TRBV28, the J call TRBJ1-2, with a tentative D call TRBD1 (5 bases). Looked up from germline, CDR1 is MDHEN and CDR2 is SYDVKM. This CDR3 comprises 13 residues. V dropped 3 bases and J dropped 4 bases, with 9 bases sitting between them. CDR3 nucleotides: TGTGCCAGCAGTTTGACGGGACCCTATGGCTACACCTTC. It specifies CASSLTGPYGYTF.

In its sample, this clonotype was seen many times. The rearrangement uses TRBV27 and TRBJ2-5; 8 nucleotides agree with TRBD2. The V gene's germline CDR1 is MNHEY and CDR2 SMNVEV (reference sequence). Losses at the gene ends were 10 bases for V and 1 base for J; bases not matched to a gene: 11. CDR3 length equals 15 residues. CDR3 residues: CATHVGAGGQETQYF. Written as DNA, the CDR3 is TGTGCCACTCATGTTGGTGCGGGAGGCCAAGAGACCCAGTACTTC.

The chain carries TRBV19 and TRBJ1-2; TRBD1 might be the D (6 bases). The germline V gene has CDR1 LNHDA and CDR2 SQIVND (reference sequence). CDR3 length: 16 residues. The V and J ends lost 2 bases and 8 bases respectively, with 21 bases between them. Written as DNA, the CDR3 is TGTGCCAGTAGTATACAGACAGGTCGCGCCTATACCGGCTACACCTTC. It translates to CASSIQTGRAYTGYTF.

The chain links TRBV6-5 to TRBJ1-3, with TRBD1 as a possible D gene (6 bases). The V gene lost 4 bases and the J gene lost 4 bases, with 14 bases spanning the gap. Germline V gene lookup returns CDR1 MNHEY and CDR2 SVGAGI. This CDR3 region has 15 residues. CDR3: CASSFEQGEGNTIYF. The CDR3 nucleotides are TGTGCCAGCAGTTTCGAACAGGGAGAAGGAAACACCATATATTTT.

To note about this clonotype: A read error is possible here, since a much larger clone lies one base away. The chain carries TRBV11-2 and TRBJ2-7, with D perhaps TRBD1 or TRBD2 (6 bases each). There are 13 residues in the CDR3. V was trimmed by 6 bases and J by 2 bases, leaving 11 bases between them. CDR1 and CDR2 (germline): SGHAT, FQNNGV. The CDR3 protein is CASRGGSPYEQYF. DNA for the CDR3: TGTGCCAGCAGGGGGGGCAGCCCCTACGAGCAGTACTTC.

The chain uses TRBV29-1 and TRBJ2-7; possibly TRBD1 for D (5 bases). This CDR3 is 12 amino acids long. Germline V CDR1 and CDR2: SQVTM, ANQGSEA. Trimming took 2 bases from V and 3 from J, leaving 8 bases between them. The CDR3, as DNA: TGCAGCGTTGAATTCAGGGACTACGAGCAGTACTTC. This encodes CSVEFRDYEQYF.

This clonotype was picked up many times. J is TRBJ1-2 and V is TRBV28; tentative D call: TRBD1 (6 bases). The CDR3 extends over 14 amino acids. V lost 2 bases, J lost 5 bases, and 12 bases lay in between. Germline lookup yields CDR1 MDHEN and CDR2 SYDVKM. The chain's CDR3 is CASSLGRTGYGYTF. The CDR3 DNA is TGTGCCAGCAGTTTAGGAAGAACAGGGTATGGCTACACCTTC.